The text below deals with one TCR beta chain. The germline V and J ends were trimmed by 3 bases and 6 bases, with 6 bases remaining between them. The CDR3 is 13 residues long. CDR1 and CDR2 from the germline V gene are SNHLY and FYNNEI. The data were obtained in a study of technical replicates of blood from a few donors. Clones were sequenced by immunoSEQ multiplex PCR, and TCRdb holds only the in-frame ones, with some missing. Among just under 100,000 clones listed, 95% were seen once. The source material was T cells isolated from PBMCs. This clonotype originated in a human donor in good health. This rearrangement joins TRBV2 to TRBJ1-6; D uncertain. The CDR3 loop is CASSEEGNSPLHF. The CDR3 region has the DNA TGTGCCAGCAGTGAGGAGGGTAATTCACCCCTCCACTTT.